The present T cell receptor (beta chain) was sequenced within a study of blood T cell repertoires in COVID-19 (dated by TCRdb to 2018 to 2020). Regarding the study in general: Collaborator samples came from the United States, Italy and Spain and covered acute and convalescent phases of COVID-19. The repertoires were made available in a free public database intended to serve as a resource for research on the immune response to SARS-CoV-2. The samples were drawn from two sources: the first 160 participants of the ongoing ImmuneRACE study, and about 1,300 subjects contributed by 6 global collaborators. Subjects who had been exposed to COVID-19, were actively infected with it, or had recovered from it provided the deeply sampled blood TCRbeta repertoires that made up the dataset. A de-identified subject ID, COVID-19 status, age in years and sex were almost always included in the sample metadata. The prospective study material was composed of cDNA or gDNA derived from T cells, B-cell-depleted T cells, or PBMCs. HLA class I and class II types, where available, came from metadata supplied by the sample provider rather than from assay-based typing.

Regarding this clone: Its antigen has not been determined. Within one base of it there is no much larger clone, and no base qualities were kept.

Findings and caveats that apply to the study as a whole: The quantity of clinical and demographic metadata differed by source and by participant and was supplied without curation.

Each collaborating institution followed its own protocols to collect whole blood in K2EDTA tubes. For TCRbeta analysis, collaborators shipped samples in one of three forms: frozen whole blood, isolated PBMCs, or DNA extracted from either of those sample types. The immunoSEQ Assay, a bias-controlled multiplex PCR, was used to amplify TCRbeta CDR3 regions from genomic DNA. The original methods were these. Within the assay, amplification of reference gene primers was used to estimate how many nucleated cells each sample contained. Sequence reads were collapsed and filtered to measure the absolute abundance of every unique TCRbeta CDR3 rearrangement. Productive Simpson clonality was computed per sample as the square root of Simpson's diversity index over productive rearrangements. What TCRdb holds here is the immuneACCESS table cut down to in-frame rearrangements. Part of the clones is not present; checked against another copy, under half of the missing clones reflect an unresolved V gene, and the others are unexplained. The V and J calls and the clone size are those of that table, but D and trimming were determined from the DNA. This sample has approximately 92,000 clones in its table, and 86% of those were observed once. The ten largest clones capture approximately 13% of the sample.

The receptor was derived from a woman aged 55-69 years in a cohort sampled during active or convalescent COVID-19. Sequencing was carried out using peripheral blood.

The DNA is TGTGCCAGTACCCGCCCGGGACAGGGGACGACCGGGGAGCTGTTTTTT. This codes for CASTRPGQGTTGELFF. The V gene is TRBV19 and the J gene is TRBJ2-2, with 10 bases aligning to TRBD1. Relative to germline, V is missing 7 bases and J is missing 5 bases, with 10 bases of the junction outside any gene match. The CDR3 sequence holds 16 residues, the cysteine and phenylalanine included. The retained sequence is limited to the CDR3, 48 bases, with the frame set at the first base. The germline V gene (reference sequence) gives CDR1 as LNHDA and CDR2 as SQIVND.